This TCR beta chain originates from a study of somatic mutations in cytotoxic T cells in rheumatoid arthritis. V lost 6 bases to trimming and J lost 1 base, with 13 bases between them. The germline CDR1 and CDR2 sequences are SGHVS and FNYEAQ. This CDR3 region has 14 residues. This table comes from immunoSEQ multiplex PCR, and its TCRdb copy is limited to in-frame clones, with some not included. Of some 30,000 clones in the sample, roughly 86% were seen once. The sequenced sample consisted of CD8+ T cells sorted from blood. J is TRBJ2-7 and V is TRBV7-6; weak D call: TRBD1 (7 bases). The sequence derives from an adult with rheumatoid arthritis. The CDR3 spells CASSPTGTSYEQYF. CDR3 nucleotides: TGTGCCAGCAGTCCGACAGGGACTTCCTACGAGCAGTACTTC.